The TCR beta chain under discussion was sequenced for a study of cytomegalovirus exposure and HLA in healthy donors. Points from the study as a whole: The authors listed 150 to 200 TCR beta chains as cytomegalovirus-associated.

Trimming pared 4 bases from V and 0 bases from J, leaving 6 bases between. The germline CDR1 and CDR2 sequences are MNHNY and SVGAGI (reference sequence). The CDR3 has 13 residues. PCR involved 60 Vbeta and 13 Jbeta primers. Clones were read by immunoSEQ multiplex PCR, and TCRdb kept only the in-frame ones, dropping some. Here the sample spans about 160,000 clones, roughly 89% being singletons. Of note for this clone: Its antigen is unidentified.

This clonotype was sampled from a woman in her twenties or thirties in good health and CMV-seronegative. V usage is TRBV6-6 and J usage is TRBJ1-1; D remains unclear. What was sequenced was PBMCs. DNA of the CDR3: TGTGCCAGCAGTTCCGGGGTGAACACTGAAGCTTTCTTT. This encodes CASSSGVNTEAFF.